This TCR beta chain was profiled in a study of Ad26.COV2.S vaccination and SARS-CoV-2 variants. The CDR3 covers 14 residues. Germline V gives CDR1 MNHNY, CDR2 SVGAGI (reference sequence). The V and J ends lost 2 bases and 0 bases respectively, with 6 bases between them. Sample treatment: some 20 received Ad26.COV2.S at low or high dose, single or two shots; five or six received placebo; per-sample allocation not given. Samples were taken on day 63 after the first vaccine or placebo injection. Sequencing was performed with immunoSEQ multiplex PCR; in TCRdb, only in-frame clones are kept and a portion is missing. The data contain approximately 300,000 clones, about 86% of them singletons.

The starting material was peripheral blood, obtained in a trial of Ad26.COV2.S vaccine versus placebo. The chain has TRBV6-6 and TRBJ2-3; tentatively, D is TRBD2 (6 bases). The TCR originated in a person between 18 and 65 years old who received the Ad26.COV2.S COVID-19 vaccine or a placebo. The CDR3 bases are TGTGCCAGCAGTTACGCGGGGAGCACAGATACGCAGTATTTT. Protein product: CASSYAGSTDTQYF.